The clone carrying this T cell receptor (beta chain) was found a few times. What it binds is unknown. MiXCR was run by TCRdb on the reads, yielding one entry per CDR3 protein. The sample includes about 230,000 distinct CDR3 sequences, approximately 24% seen only once; the top ten take about 18%. These data belong to a study of T cell repertoires in cytomegalovirus infection. Background on the study: Public TCR beta signatures provided an indication of both CMV infection and a matching HLA type.

Study-level points and caveats: HLA-C-restricted CMV clonotypes gave the most frequent clonotype in two of eight donors. Carriers of CMV and the relevant HLA type were discriminated by public TCR beta frequency.

The sequenced sample consisted of CD8+ T cells from PBMCs. The source is a human donor in good health (CMV status not recorded). Some clones in this sample may be carry-over from other donors' samples.

CDR3 bases: TGTGCCATCAGTGAGTTTCGCAGGGTGAACACCGGGGAGCTGTTTTTT. Encoded protein: CAISEFRRVNTGELFF. The gene calls are TRBV10-3 and TRBJ2-2; a weak D match, TRBD1 (5 bases). This CDR3 spans 16 amino acids. Germline V gene data show CDR1 as ENHRY and CDR2 as SYGVKD. The V gene lost 1 base and the J gene lost 1 base, with 10 bases spanning the gap.